A single sample is the source of the 17 T cell receptor beta chains below, sequenced in a study of neoadjuvant anti-PD-1 for oral cavity cancer (dated by TCRdb to the early 2020s). Read against the paper, the sample's time point label means: after neoadjuvant nivolumab, at surgical resection. The library was made by the immunoSEQ multiplex PCR assay. Sourced from immuneACCESS, this table was stored by TCRdb with only in-frame sequences that have V and J called. A share of the clones is absent; for the studies checked, an unresolved V gene accounts for under half, and the remainder has no known explanation. Recorded for this sample are 33,000 or so clones; around four fifths of them occurred a single time. The top ten clones comprise 3% to 4% of the sample. Sample: PBMCs, taken after nivolumab (anti-PD-1) treatment. These receptors came from a person between 40 and 85 years old with oral cavity squamous cell carcinoma.

CDR3 sequence: CATGRRGRDTGELFF. The CDR3 region has the DNA TGTGCCACCGGGCGACGGGGCCGGGACACCGGGGAGCTGTTTTTT. The chain joins TRBV19 to TRBJ2-2; the D call may be TRBD1 or TRBD2 (5 bases each). The length of the CDR3 is 15 residues. Looked up from germline, CDR1 is LNHDA and CDR2 is SQIVND (reference sequence). Trimming cost V 10 bases and J 3 bases, with 18 bases left between them.

Here the CDR3 DNA reads TGTGCCAGCAGCGTAGATCTGGGTGACTACGAGCAGTACTTC. Encoded protein: CASSVDLGDYEQYF. The rearrangement joins TRBV9 to TRBJ2-7; unclear D gene. Trimming shortened V by 0 bases and J by 3 bases, and 10 bases separated the two germline ends. This CDR3 has 14 residues. The germline V gene encodes CDR1 SGDLS and CDR2 YYNGEE.

This chain joins TRBV9 and TRBJ1-5; D might be TRBD1 (6 bases). This CDR3 region has 14 residues. Germline CDR1 and CDR2: SGDLS and YYNGEE. V gave up 3 bases and J gave up 5 bases, with 12 bases separating them. The CDR3 loop is CASSETGTHQPQHF. CDR3 nucleotide sequence: TGTGCCAGCAGCGAGACAGGTACTCATCAGCCCCAGCATTTT.

The chain combines TRBV19 with TRBJ1-2, with unresolved D. Germline-derived CDR1 and CDR2 are LNHDA and SQIVND (reference sequence). The CDR3 is 13 amino acids. V was cut by 4 bases and J by 2 bases, with 8 bases left in between. CDR3 in amino acids: CASSKRQNYGYTF. The CDR3 region has the DNA TGTGCCAGTAGTAAGAGACAAAACTATGGCTACACCTTC.

The rearrangement uses TRBV10-2 and TRBJ1-2; no definite D call. In germline, CDR1 is WSHSY, CDR2 SAAADI. The CDR3 has 13 residues. Trimming removed 6 bases from V and 5 bases from J, with 13 bases in between. The CDR3 region has the DNA TGCGCCAGCAGCCCACCCTCAGGATATGGCTACACCTTC. Its translation is CASSPPSGYGYTF.

The V call is TRBV6-5, the J call TRBJ2-2; D is perhaps TRBD1 or TRBD2 (6 bases each). Trimming took off 10 bases at V and 11 bases at J, with 17 bases between the two ends. Germline values: CDR1 MNHEY, CDR2 SVGAGI. The CDR3 is 12 residues long. The CDR3 reads CATRRGAEELFF. The CDR3 nucleotides are TGTGCCACGCGAAGGGGGGCAGAAGAGCTGTTTTTT.

CDR3 nucleotides: TGTGCCAGCTCACCAGGGTCCAATCAGCCCCAGCATTTT. Translating gives CASSPGSNQPQHF. This chain links TRBV18 with TRBJ1-5; the D is unclear. This CDR3 is built from 13 residues. Per the germline V gene, CDR1 is KGHSH and CDR2 is LQKENI. V lost 2 bases to trimming and J lost 3 bases, with 5 bases between them.

This sequence joins TRBV6-5 and TRBJ1-1; a weak D match, TRBD1 (6 bases). Germline lookup yields CDR1 MNHEY and CDR2 SVGAGI. CDR3 length: 13 residues. The V end was cut by 4 bases, the J end by 6 bases, with 12 bases between. The CDR3 DNA sequence: TGTGCCAGCAGTTCCACAGGGAGCGCTGAAGCTTTCTTT. This gives the protein CASSSTGSAEAFF.

This sequence joins TRBV7-2 and TRBJ1-1; 8 bases agree with TRBD1. Unmatched junction bases numbered 7, after V lost 5 bases and J lost 8 bases. The length of the CDR3 is 13 residues. Germline assignment: CDR1 SGHTA and CDR2 FQGNSA. CDR3 residues: CASSPGQGIEAFF. The CDR3 bases are TGTGCCAGCAGCCCAGGACAGGGAATAGAAGCTTTCTTT. Full variable domain (remainder filled in from reference TRBV7-2 and TRBJ1-1): GAGVSQSPSNKVTEKGKDVELRCDPISGHTALYWYRQSLGQGLEFLIYFQGNSAPDKSGLPSDRFSAERTGGSVSTLTIQRTQQEDSAVYLCASSPGQGIEAFFGQGTRLTVV.

The CDR3, as DNA: TGCAGTGGGAGGGTTGGAGATACGCAGTATTTT. It encodes CSGRVGDTQYF. V usage is TRBV20-1 and J usage is TRBJ2-3, with a weak D call TRBD2 (6 bases). Trimming took 7 bases from V and 5 from J, leaving 10 bases between them. The CDR3 loop spans 11 amino acids. Looked up from germline, CDR1 is DFQATT and CDR2 is SNEGSKA (reference sequence).

This clone was observed a few times. The chain combines TRBV19 with TRBJ2-3; D could derive from TRBD1 or TRBD2 (6 bases each). The ends were cut back, 7 bases at V and 6 bases at J, with 17 bases in the middle. The CDR3 contains 14 residues. Germline values: CDR1 LNHDA, CDR2 SQIVND (reference sequence). The CDR3 loop is CASTGSGAVDTQYF. The DNA for the CDR3 is TGTGCCAGTACGGGATCGGGGGCCGTTGATACGCAGTATTTT.

The chain employs TRBV5-4 and TRBJ2-7; 11 positions agree with TRBD2. The germline V gene has CDR1 SGHNT and CDR2 YYREEE (reference sequence). CDR3 length equals 16 residues. Trimming took 4 bases from V and 3 from J; bases not matched to a gene: 9. The CDR3, as DNA: TGTGCCAGCAGCCACGGCCTGACTAGCGGGATCTACGAGCAGTACTTC. This gives the protein CASSHGLTSGIYEQYF.

This clone has a handful of counts. J is TRBJ1-1 and V is TRBV11-2, with D possibly matching TRBD1 (6 bases). Deletions cut 1 base from V and 5 bases from J, with 14 bases between. This CDR3 contains 15 residues. Germline loops: CDR1 SGHAT, CDR2 FQNNGV. The CDR3 DNA is TGTGCCAGCAGCTTAGGTGGAGGGGGAGGGACTGAAGCTTTCTTT. It specifies CASSLGGGGGTEAFF. The whole variable domain, remainder taken from reference TRBV11-2 and TRBJ1-1, is EAGVAQSPRYKIIEKRQSVAFWCNPISGHATLYWYQQILGQGPKLLIQFQNNGVVDDSQLPKDRFSAERLKGVDSTLKIQPAKLEDSAVYLCASSLGGGGGTEAFFGQGTRLTVV.

The V call is TRBV18, the J call TRBJ2-6; 8 bases align to TRBD1. Trimming cost V 6 bases and J 0 bases; bases outside gene matches: 7. This CDR3 spans 17 amino acids. Germline lookup yields CDR1 KGHSH and CDR2 LQKENI. The chain's CDR3 is CASSRDRGSSGANVLTF. Here the CDR3 DNA reads TGTGCCAGCTCTCGCGACAGGGGATCCTCTGGGGCCAACGTCCTGACTTTC.

This clone was seen a single time. The chain employs TRBV28 and TRBJ2-7; 9 bases align to TRBD1. CDR3 length: 14 residues. The V gene's germline CDR1 is MDHEN and CDR2 SYDVKM. V trimming: 6 bases; J trimming: 1 base; junction bases outside the gene matches: 4. Written as DNA, the CDR3 is TGTGCCAGCAGCACGGGACAGGGATCCTACGAGCAGTACTTC. Encoded protein: CASSTGQGSYEQYF.

The rearrangement joins TRBV30 to TRBJ2-3; D is ambiguous. Deletions cut 3 bases from V and 8 bases from J, with 9 bases between. CDR3 length: 11 residues. The germline V gene has CDR1 GTSNPN and CDR2 SVGIG (reference sequence). The CDR3 loop reads CAWSPKGTQYF. DNA for the CDR3: TGTGCCTGGAGCCCCAAAGGTACGCAGTATTTT.

The chain has TRBV10-3 and TRBJ2-5, with 8 bases aligning to TRBD1. Per the germline V gene, CDR1 is ENHRY and CDR2 is SYGVKD. The CDR3 runs 14 residues. V was pared by 6 bases and J by 5 bases, with 8 bases of the junction left unmatched. CDR3 coding DNA: TGTGCCATCAGCCCAGGGGGCAGGAGGGAGACCCAGTACTTC. Its protein product is CAISPGGRRETQYF.